The 29 T cell receptor beta chains below come from one sample, sequenced in a study of cytomegalovirus exposure and HLA in healthy donors. Primers for the PCR totalled 60 Vbeta and 13 Jbeta. TCRdb keeps only in-frame clones here, not all; method: immunoSEQ multiplex PCR. This table has some 110,000 clones, around three quarters appearing once. The sequenced sample was PBMCs. These receptors originate from a woman aged 25 to 45 in good health and CMV-seronegative.

This chain uses TRBV29-1 with TRBJ2-7; 9 nucleotides line up with TRBD1. This CDR3 contains 14 residues. Germline V gives CDR1 SQVTM, CDR2 ANQGSEA. V trimming: 4 bases; J trimming: 4 bases; junction bases outside the gene matches: 8. The CDR3 reads CSVASTGGAYEQYF. CDR3 bases: TGCAGCGTTGCATCCACAGGGGGCGCGTACGAGCAGTACTTC.

This clone was observed a handful of times. The chain joins TRBV30 to TRBJ2-2, with a possible D match to TRBD2 (5 bases). The CDR3 covers 12 residues. Trimming removed 2 bases at V and 6 bases at J, with 7 bases between. Germline CDR1 reads GTSNPN; CDR2 reads SVGIG (reference sequence). This CDR3 reads CAWSMGAGELFF. The CDR3 DNA is TGTGCCTGGAGTATGGGAGCCGGGGAGCTGTTTTTT.

The V and J genes are TRBV20-1 and TRBJ2-5; no clear D gene. CDR1 and CDR2 from the germline V gene are DFQATT and SNEGSKA (reference sequence). This CDR3 has 11 residues. Trimming left V 3 bases short and J 5 bases short, with 7 bases between. CDR3 region: CSASRVETQYF. In DNA form, the CDR3 reads TGCAGTGCTAGTCGGGTGGAGACCCAGTACTTC.

The V gene is TRBV2, the J gene TRBJ1-4, with TRBD1 identical over 7 bases. The trim removed 4 bases at V and 5 bases at J, leaving 1 base unmatched. The CDR3 covers 13 residues. Germline V gene data show CDR1 as SNHLY and CDR2 as FYNNEI. CDR3: CASSGDRNEKLFF. CDR3 nucleotide sequence: TGTGCCAGCAGTGGGGACAGAAATGAAAAACTGTTTTTT.

The gene calls are TRBV7-9 and TRBJ2-3, with 7 nucleotides matching TRBD2. Losses at the gene ends were 5 bases for V and 0 bases for J; bases not matched to a gene: 2. Germline V gene sequence: CDR1 SEHNR, CDR2 FQNEAQ (reference sequence). The CDR3 totals 14 residues. The CDR3 coding sequence is TGTGCCAGCAGCCGAGCGGGAAGCACAGATACGCAGTATTTT. Encoded protein: CASSRAGSTDTQYF.

V gene TRBV2 combines with J gene TRBJ2-3; the D gene is possibly TRBD2 (5 bases). The CDR3 is made up of 14 amino acids. V gave up 8 bases and J gave up 4 bases, with 16 bases separating them. The V gene's germline CDR1 is SNHLY and CDR2 FYNNEI. The CDR3 sequence: CASSKGSLSDTQYF. CDR3 nucleotides: TGTGCCAGCTCAAAAGGGAGTTTATCAGATACGCAGTATTTT.

This clone was seen a handful of times. The chain is built from TRBV5-1 and TRBJ2-1, with TRBD1 matching 7 bases. The CDR3 extends over 14 amino acids. CDR1 and CDR2 (germline): SGHRS, YFSETQ. The V gene end was trimmed by 3 bases and the J gene end by 8 bases; junction bases not matched to a gene: 8. The CDR3 nucleotides are TGCGCCAGCAGCTCGGGACAGCCCAATGATGAGCAGTTCTTC. As protein: CASSSGQPNDEQFF. The full variable domain, completed using reference TRBV5-1 and TRBJ2-1, is KAGVTQTPRYLIKTRGQQVTLSCSPISGHRSVSWYQQTPGQGLQFLFEYFSETQRNKGNFPGRFSGRQFSNSRSEMNVSTLELGDSALYLCASSSGQPNDEQFFGPGTRLTVL.

The chain uses TRBV11-3 and TRBJ2-1; TRBD1 matches 8 bases. The CDR3 is made up of 16 amino acids. CDR1 is SGHNT and CDR2 is YENEEA in the germline V gene. Trimming removed 1 base from V and 7 bases from J; junction bases left unmatched: 9. The CDR3 spells CASSLVLTGDDNEQFF. The CDR3 DNA follows: TGTGCCAGCAGCTTAGTCCTGACAGGGGACGATAATGAGCAGTTCTTC.

The chain recombines TRBV7-2 with TRBJ2-1; 14 bases fit TRBD2. The CDR3 length is 15 residues. In germline, CDR1 is SGHTA, CDR2 FQGNSA. Trimming took 3 bases from V and 6 from J; bases not matched to a gene: 1. CDR3 coding DNA: TGTGCCAGCAGCTTCGGGACTAGCGGGGGCAATGAGCAGTTCTTC. Translating it yields CASSFGTSGGNEQFF.

This clone was seen only a few times. V and J are TRBV19 and TRBJ1-1; 11 bases line up with TRBD1. The length of the CDR3 is 15 residues. V shed 8 bases and J 0 bases; nucleotides not matched to a gene: 5. Germline V lookup: CDR1 LNHDA, CDR2 SQIVND (reference sequence). In DNA, the CDR3 is TGTGCCAGTCGACCGGGACAGGGGGTGAACACTGAAGCTTTCTTT. Protein: CASRPGQGVNTEAFF. Drawing the rest from reference TRBV19 and TRBJ1-1, the complete variable domain is DGGITQSPKYLFRKEGQNVTLSCEQNLNHDAMYWYRQDPGQGLRLIYYSQIVNDFQKGDIAEGYSVSREKKESFPLTVTSAQKNPTAFYLCASRPGQGVNTEAFFGQGTRLTVV.

Regarding this clone: Other DNA sequences in this sample translate to the same CDR3. The V call is TRBV6-5, the J call TRBJ2-2; 10 positions agree with TRBD2. The CDR3 runs to 16 residues. V lost 0 bases, J lost 6 bases, and 4 bases stayed unmatched. Germline CDR1 reads MNHEY; CDR2 reads SVGAGI. The CDR3 region has the DNA TGTGCCAGCAGTTACTCGCTAGCGGGAGTTGCCGGGGAGCTGTTTTTT. It translates to CASSYSLAGVAGELFF.

The V call is TRBV29-1, the J call TRBJ1-1; 8 nucleotides align to TRBD1. Germline V gene sequence: CDR1 SQVTM, CDR2 ANQGSEA. V dropped 7 bases and J dropped 3; count of bases not matched to a gene: 25. CDR3 length: 19 residues. CDR3 region: CSAVKYGQGSRGLDTEAFF. The CDR3 DNA reads as TGCAGCGCGGTTAAATACGGACAGGGAAGTAGGGGGTTGGACACTGAAGCTTTCTTT.

The rearrangement links TRBV7-9 to TRBJ1-5, with 9 nucleotides matching TRBD1. The V gene end was trimmed by 4 bases and the J gene end by 0 bases; junction bases not matched to a gene: 13. CDR3 size: 19 residues. CDR1 and CDR2 from the germline V gene are SEHNR and FQNEAQ (reference sequence). The CDR3: CASSSTGGGIRGSNQPQHF. CDR3 coding DNA: TGTGCCAGCAGCTCGACAGGGGGGGGTATCCGAGGTAGCAATCAGCCCCAGCATTTT.

The CDR3 coding sequence is TGTGCCAGCAGTTTAGCGATACAAGAGACCCAGTACTTC. Its translation is CASSLAIQETQYF. The rearrangement links TRBV27 to TRBJ2-5, with D uncertain. This CDR3 is 13 amino acids long. V shed 2 bases and J shed 2 bases, with 6 bases lying between them. Germline CDR1 MNHEY, CDR2 SMNVEV (reference sequence).

The rearrangement joins TRBV6-5 to TRBJ1-1, with D hard to call. The germline CDR1 and CDR2 sequences are MNHEY and SVGAGI. The CDR3 sequence is 11 residues long. The V end lost 4 bases, the J end lost 4 bases, and 4 bases lay between the germline ends. The CDR3 DNA reads TGTGCCAGCAGTTCCCTCACTGAAGCTTTCTTT. As protein: CASSSLTEAFF.

J is TRBJ2-7 and V is TRBV19, with TRBD1 matching over 10 bases. CDR1 and CDR2 (germline): LNHDA, SQIVND (reference sequence). V trimming: 6 bases; J trimming: 6 bases; junction bases outside the gene matches: 8. The CDR3 is 14 residues long. The CDR3 nucleotides read TGTGCCAGTAGCGGTCTCGGGACAGGGGCCGAGCAGTACTTC. This encodes CASSGLGTGAEQYF. The whole variable domain, remainder taken from reference TRBV19 and TRBJ2-7, is DGGITQSPKYLFRKEGQNVTLSCEQNLNHDAMYWYRQDPGQGLRLIYYSQIVNDFQKGDIAEGYSVSREKKESFPLTVTSAQKNPTAFYLCASSGLGTGAEQYFGPGTRLTVT.

Concerning this clone itself: At the DNA level, this CDR3 is encoded by other sequences in the same sample as well. The chain combines TRBV6-1 with TRBJ1-1; a weak D match, TRBD1 (6 bases). The V gene's germline CDR1 is MNHNS and CDR2 SASEGT. This CDR3 is 18 amino acids long. Trimming took 0 bases from V and 4 from J, leaving 21 bases between them. CDR3 nucleotide sequence: TGTGCCAGCAGTGAAGCCTACATTCTAGGGGGTAGGGGCACTGAAGCTTTCTTT. It yields the protein CASSEAYILGGRGTEAFF.

The V call is TRBV11-3, the J call TRBJ1-4; perhaps TRBD1 as D (6 bases). V was cut by 5 bases and J by 11 bases, with 9 bases left in between. Germline CDR1 reads SGHNT; CDR2 reads YENEEA. This CDR3 has 11 residues. CDR3 residues: CASSPGVKLFF. The CDR3 nucleotides read TGTGCCAGCAGCCCAGGGGTGAAACTGTTTTTT.

There are a few counts of this clone. CDR3 residues: CASSLLGRNTEAFF. In DNA form, the CDR3 reads TGTGCCAGCAGCTTATTGGGGAGGAACACTGAAGCTTTCTTT. The V call is TRBV7-6, the J call TRBJ1-1; D is unresolved. Between the trimmed V and J ends, which lost 2 bases and 1 base, there was a span of 8 bases. In germline, CDR1 is SGHVS, CDR2 FNYEAQ. The CDR3 totals 14 residues.

The V gene is TRBV2, the J gene TRBJ1-5, with 8 bases identical to TRBD1. Trimming at V came to 4 bases and at J to 2 bases, leaving 7 bases not matched to a gene. The germline V gene has CDR1 SNHLY and CDR2 FYNNEI. CDR3 length equals 16 residues. CDR3 in DNA: TGTGCCAGCAGTGTCGACAGGGGCAGGGGCAATCAGCCCCAGCATTTT. It codes for CASSVDRGRGNQPQHF.

This clone has only one observation. The gene calls are TRBV29-1 and TRBJ2-7; 8 bases match TRBD1. The length of the CDR3 is 14 residues. Germline CDR1 reads SQVTM; CDR2 reads ANQGSEA. The V gene end was trimmed by 6 bases and the J gene end by 0 bases; junction bases not matched to a gene: 7. DNA of the CDR3: TGCAGCGTCTTTGGACAGGGAAGCTCCTACGAGCAGTACTTC. Amino acids: CSVFGQGSSYEQYF.

The rearrangement uses TRBV6-5 and TRBJ1-5, with TRBD1 matching 7 bases. The junction had 5 bases not matched to a gene; V was cut back by 6 bases and J by 6 bases. CDR3 length: 13 amino acids. Looked up from germline, CDR1 is MNHEY and CDR2 is SVGAGI. The CDR3 is CASRDRNSQPQHF. DNA for the CDR3: TGTGCCAGCAGGGACAGGAACAGTCAGCCCCAGCATTTT.

The chain employs TRBV29-1 and TRBJ1-1, with D maybe TRBD1 (6 bases). This CDR3 has 13 residues. V shed 6 bases and J shed 4 bases, with 15 bases lying between them. In germline, CDR1 is SQVTM, CDR2 ANQGSEA. CDR3 sequence: CSVGKGGGTEAFF. The DNA of the CDR3 is TGCAGCGTGGGGAAGGGAGGGGGCACTGAAGCTTTCTTT.

This clone has just a few counts. V and J are TRBV5-1 and TRBJ1-1; D is ambiguous. The V end lost 2 bases, the J end lost 5 bases, and 10 bases lay between the germline ends. The CDR3 is 13 residues long. Germline V gives CDR1 SGHRS, CDR2 YFSETQ. The CDR3 loop is CASSLGTETEAFF. As DNA, the CDR3 is TGCGCCAGCAGCTTAGGTACAGAAACTGAAGCTTTCTTT.

The CDR3 loop is CASSLYGSDYEQYF. In nucleotides, the CDR3 is TGCGCCAGCAGCTTGTATGGCAGCGATTACGAGCAGTACTTC. This sequence joins TRBV5-1 and TRBJ2-7, with D uncertain. The ends were cut back, 1 base at V and 4 bases at J, with 12 bases in the middle. The CDR3 length is 14 residues. Germline CDR1 is SGHRS and CDR2 is YFSETQ.

V usage is TRBV6-1 and J usage is TRBJ1-2, with a tentative D call TRBD1 (5 bases). V lost 2 bases and J lost 5, with 18 bases in between. Per the germline V gene, CDR1 is MNHNS and CDR2 is SASEGT. This CDR3 contains 16 residues. The CDR3: CASSERFQGFGYGYTF. DNA for the CDR3: TGTGCCAGCAGTGAAAGATTTCAGGGATTTGGATATGGCTACACCTTC.

The chain combines TRBV12-5 with TRBJ1-2; TRBD1 might be the D (6 bases). Trimming cost V 7 bases and J 7 bases, with 22 bases left between them. Looked up from germline, CDR1 is LGHNT and CDR2 is FRNRAP. CDR3 length: 15 residues. The CDR3 spells CASASSVAGGSGYTF. CDR3 bases: TGTGCTAGTGCCTCTTCGGTTGCGGGGGGCAGTGGCTACACCTTC.

The chain recombines TRBV30 with TRBJ1-5; possibly TRBD1 for D (5 bases). The CDR3 is 13 residues long. The germline V gene has CDR1 GTSNPN and CDR2 SVGIG (reference sequence). V was pared by 3 bases and J by 3 bases, with 9 bases between. The CDR3 region is CAWSQDTNQPQHF. The CDR3 DNA reads as TGTGCCTGGAGCCAGGACACCAATCAGCCCCAGCATTTT.

The rearrangement links TRBV30 to TRBJ1-6; D gene uncertain. The CDR3 has 14 amino acids. CDR1 is GTSNPN, CDR2 SVGIG, per germline (reference sequence). The V end was cut by 3 bases, the J end by 8 bases, with 14 bases between. In nucleotides, the CDR3 is TGTGCCTGGAGGAAATTCCTAGATTATTCACCCCTCCACTTT. Its translation: CAWRKFLDYSPLHF.